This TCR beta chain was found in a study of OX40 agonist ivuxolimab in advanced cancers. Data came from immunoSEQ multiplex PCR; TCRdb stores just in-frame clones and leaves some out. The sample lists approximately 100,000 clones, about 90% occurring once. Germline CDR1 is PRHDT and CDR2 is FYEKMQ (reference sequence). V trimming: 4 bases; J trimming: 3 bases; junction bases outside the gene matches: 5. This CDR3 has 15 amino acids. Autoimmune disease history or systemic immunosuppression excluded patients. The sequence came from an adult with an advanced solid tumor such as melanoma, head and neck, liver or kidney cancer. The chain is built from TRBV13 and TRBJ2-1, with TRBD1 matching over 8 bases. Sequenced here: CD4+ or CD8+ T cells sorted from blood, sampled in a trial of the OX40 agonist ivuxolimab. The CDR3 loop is CASSSRQGNYNEQFF. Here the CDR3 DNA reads TGTGCCAGCAGCTCAAGACAGGGGAACTACAATGAGCAGTTCTTC.